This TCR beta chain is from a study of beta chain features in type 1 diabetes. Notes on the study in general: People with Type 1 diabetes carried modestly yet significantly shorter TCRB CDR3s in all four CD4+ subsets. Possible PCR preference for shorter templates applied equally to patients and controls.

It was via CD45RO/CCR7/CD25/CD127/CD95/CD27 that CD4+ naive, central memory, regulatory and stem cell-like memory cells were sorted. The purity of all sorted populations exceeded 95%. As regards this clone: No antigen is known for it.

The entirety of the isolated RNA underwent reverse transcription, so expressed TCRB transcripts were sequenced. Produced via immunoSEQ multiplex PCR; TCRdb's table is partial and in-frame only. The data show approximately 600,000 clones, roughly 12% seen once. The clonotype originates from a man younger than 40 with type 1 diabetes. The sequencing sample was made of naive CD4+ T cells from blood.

The CDR3: CASLRASGANVLTF. DNA of the CDR3: TGTGCCAGTCTCAGGGCTTCTGGGGCCAACGTCCTGACTTTC. The chain links TRBV19 to TRBJ2-6; weak D call: TRBD1 (5 bases). Trimming cost V 8 bases and J 1 base, with 9 bases left between them. Germline V gene sequence: CDR1 LNHDA, CDR2 SQIVND (reference sequence). This CDR3 has 14 amino acids.